This T cell receptor beta chain was identified during a study of blood T cells in healthy people across ages. In its sample, this clonotype was seen a few times. CDR3 length equals 15 residues. Germline V lookup: CDR1 SGHTA, CDR2 FQGNSA. V shed 1 base and J shed 4 bases, with 12 bases lying between them. Donors ranged from roughly 6 to 95 years old and were healthy Caucasians in Russia. Sample-barcoded 5' priming and a J-beta primer mix drove a second PCR of 7 to 11 cycles. The yield of each sample was at least 2.5 million CDR3-containing paired-end reads. TCRdb reprocessed the 5' RACE reads with MiXCR, giving one entry per CDR3 protein. This table holds about 570,000 distinct CDR3 sequences, approximately 27% found once.

The sample was blood. The clonotype originates from a woman aged 70-85 years in good health. V usage is TRBV7-2 and J usage is TRBJ2-3; D gene unclear. CDR3 protein: CASSLGIHSPDTQYF. CDR3 nucleotide sequence: TGTGCCAGCAGCTTAGGCATTCACTCTCCAGATACGCAGTATTTT.